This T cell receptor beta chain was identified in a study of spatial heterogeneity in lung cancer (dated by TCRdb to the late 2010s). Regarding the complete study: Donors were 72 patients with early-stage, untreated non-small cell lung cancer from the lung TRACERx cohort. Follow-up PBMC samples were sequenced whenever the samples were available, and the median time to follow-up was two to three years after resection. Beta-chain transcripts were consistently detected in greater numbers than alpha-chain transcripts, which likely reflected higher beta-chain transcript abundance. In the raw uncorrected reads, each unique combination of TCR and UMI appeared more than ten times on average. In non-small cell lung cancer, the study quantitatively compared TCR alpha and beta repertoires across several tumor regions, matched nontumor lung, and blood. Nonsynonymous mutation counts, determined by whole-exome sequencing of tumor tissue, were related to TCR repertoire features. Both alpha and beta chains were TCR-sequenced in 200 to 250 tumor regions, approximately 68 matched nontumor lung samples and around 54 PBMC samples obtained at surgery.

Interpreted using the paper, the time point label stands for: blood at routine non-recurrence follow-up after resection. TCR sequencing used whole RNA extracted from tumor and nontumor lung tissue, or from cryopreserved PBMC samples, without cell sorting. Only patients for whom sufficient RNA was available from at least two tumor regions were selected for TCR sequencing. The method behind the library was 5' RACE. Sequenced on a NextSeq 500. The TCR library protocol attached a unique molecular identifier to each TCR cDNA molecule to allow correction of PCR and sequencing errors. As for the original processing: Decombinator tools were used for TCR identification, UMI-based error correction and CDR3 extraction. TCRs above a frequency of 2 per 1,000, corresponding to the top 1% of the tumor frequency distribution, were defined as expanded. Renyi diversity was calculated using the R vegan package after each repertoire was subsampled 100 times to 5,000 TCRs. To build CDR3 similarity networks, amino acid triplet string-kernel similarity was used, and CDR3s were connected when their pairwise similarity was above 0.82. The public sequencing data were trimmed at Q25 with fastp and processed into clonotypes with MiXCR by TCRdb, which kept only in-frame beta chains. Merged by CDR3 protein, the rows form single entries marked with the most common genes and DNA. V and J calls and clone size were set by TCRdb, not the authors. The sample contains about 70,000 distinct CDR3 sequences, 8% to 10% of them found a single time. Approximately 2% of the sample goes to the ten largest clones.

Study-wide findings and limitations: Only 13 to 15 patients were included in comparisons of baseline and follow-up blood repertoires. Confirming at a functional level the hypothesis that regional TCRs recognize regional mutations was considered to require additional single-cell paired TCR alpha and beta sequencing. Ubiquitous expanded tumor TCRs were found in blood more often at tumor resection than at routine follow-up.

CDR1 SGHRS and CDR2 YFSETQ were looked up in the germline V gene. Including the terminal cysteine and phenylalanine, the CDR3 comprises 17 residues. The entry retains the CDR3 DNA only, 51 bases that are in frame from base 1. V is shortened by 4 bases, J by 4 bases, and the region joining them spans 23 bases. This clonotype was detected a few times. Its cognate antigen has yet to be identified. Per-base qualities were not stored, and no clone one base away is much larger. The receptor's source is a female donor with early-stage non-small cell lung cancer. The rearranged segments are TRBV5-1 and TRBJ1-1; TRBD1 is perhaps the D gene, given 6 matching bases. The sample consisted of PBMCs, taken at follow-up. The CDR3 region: CASSIDRSTSDGTEAFF. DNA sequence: TGCGCCAGCAGCATCGACAGGAGCACTAGTGACGGCACTGAAGCTTTCTTT.